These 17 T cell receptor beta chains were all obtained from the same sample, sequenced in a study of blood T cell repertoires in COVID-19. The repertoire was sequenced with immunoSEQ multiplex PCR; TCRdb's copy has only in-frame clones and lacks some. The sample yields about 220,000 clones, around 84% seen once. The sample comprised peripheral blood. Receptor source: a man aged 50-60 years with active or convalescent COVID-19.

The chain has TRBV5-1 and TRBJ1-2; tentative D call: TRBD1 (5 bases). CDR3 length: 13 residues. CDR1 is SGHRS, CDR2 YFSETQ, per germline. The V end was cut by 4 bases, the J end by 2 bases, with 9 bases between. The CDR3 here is CASSRGGNYGYTF. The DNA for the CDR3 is TGCGCCAGCAGCCGTGGGGGGAACTATGGCTACACCTTC.

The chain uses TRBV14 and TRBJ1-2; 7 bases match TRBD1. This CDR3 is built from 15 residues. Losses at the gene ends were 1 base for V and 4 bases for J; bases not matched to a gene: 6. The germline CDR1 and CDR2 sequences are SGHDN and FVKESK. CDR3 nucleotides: TGTGCCAGCAGCCAAGCCCGGACAGGTCTCTATGGCTACACCTTC. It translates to CASSQARTGLYGYTF. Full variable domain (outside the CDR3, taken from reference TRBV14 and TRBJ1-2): EAGVTQFPSHSVIEKGQTVTLRCDPISGHDNLYWYRRVMGKEIKFLLHFVKESKQDESGMPNNRFLAERTGGTYSTLKVQPAELEDSGVYFCASSQARTGLYGYTFGSGTRLTVV.

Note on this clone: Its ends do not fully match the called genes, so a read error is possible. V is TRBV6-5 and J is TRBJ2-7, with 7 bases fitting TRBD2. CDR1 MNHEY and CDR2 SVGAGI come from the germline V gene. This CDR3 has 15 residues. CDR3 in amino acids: CASSDSSGSAYEQYF. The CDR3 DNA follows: TGTGCCAGCAGTGACTCTAGCGGAAGCGCCTACGAGCAGTACTTC.

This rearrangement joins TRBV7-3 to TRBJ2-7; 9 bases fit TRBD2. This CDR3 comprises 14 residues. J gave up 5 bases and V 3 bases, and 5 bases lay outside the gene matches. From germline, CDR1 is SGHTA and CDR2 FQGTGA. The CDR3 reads CASSFSGRGDEQYF. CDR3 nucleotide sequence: TGTGCCAGCAGCTTTAGCGGGAGAGGCGACGAGCAGTACTTC. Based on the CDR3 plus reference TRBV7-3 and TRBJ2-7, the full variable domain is GAGVSQTPSNKVTEKGKYVELRCDPISGHTALYWYRQSLGQGPEFLIYFQGTGAADDSGLPNDRFFAVRPEGSVSTLKIQRTERGDSAVYLCASSFSGRGDEQYFGPGTRLTVT.

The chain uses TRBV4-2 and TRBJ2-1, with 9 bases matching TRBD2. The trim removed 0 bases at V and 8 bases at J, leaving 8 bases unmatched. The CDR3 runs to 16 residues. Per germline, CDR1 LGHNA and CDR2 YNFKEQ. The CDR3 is CASSQDGPSGDYEQFF. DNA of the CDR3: TGTGCCAGCAGCCAAGATGGGCCTAGCGGGGACTATGAGCAGTTCTTC.

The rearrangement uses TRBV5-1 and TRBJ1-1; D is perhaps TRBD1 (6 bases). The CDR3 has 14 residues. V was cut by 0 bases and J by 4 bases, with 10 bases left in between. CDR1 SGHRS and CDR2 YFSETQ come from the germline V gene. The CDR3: CASSLDTGFTEAFF. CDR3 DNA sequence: TGCGCCAGCAGCTTGGATACAGGGTTCACTGAAGCTTTCTTT. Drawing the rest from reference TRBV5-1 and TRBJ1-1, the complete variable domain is KAGVTQTPRYLIKTRGQQVTLSCSPISGHRSVSWYQQTPGQGLQFLFEYFSETQRNKGNFPGRFSGRQFSNSRSEMNVSTLELGDSALYLCASSLDTGFTEAFFGQGTRLTVV.

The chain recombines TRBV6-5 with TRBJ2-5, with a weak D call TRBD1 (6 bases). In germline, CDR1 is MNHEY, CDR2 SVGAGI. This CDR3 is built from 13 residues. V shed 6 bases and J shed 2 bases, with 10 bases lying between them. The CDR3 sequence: CASRRTEQETQYF. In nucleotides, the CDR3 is TGTGCCAGCAGACGGACAGAACAAGAGACCCAGTACTTC.

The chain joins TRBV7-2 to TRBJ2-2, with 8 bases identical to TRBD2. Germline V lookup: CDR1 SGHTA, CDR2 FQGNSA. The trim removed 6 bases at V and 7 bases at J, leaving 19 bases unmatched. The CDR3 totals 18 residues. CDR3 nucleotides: TGTGCCAGCAGATCTAGATTGCCGGGACTAGGGAATCACGGGGAGCTGTTTTTT. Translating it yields CASRSRLPGLGNHGELFF.

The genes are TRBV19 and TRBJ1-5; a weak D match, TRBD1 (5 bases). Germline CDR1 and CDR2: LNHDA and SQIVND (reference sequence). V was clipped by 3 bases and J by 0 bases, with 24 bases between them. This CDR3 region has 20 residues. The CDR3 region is CASSIQGPLASPYSNQPQHF. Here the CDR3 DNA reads TGTGCCAGTAGTATTCAGGGCCCACTTGCCTCCCCTTATAGCAATCAGCCCCAGCATTTT.

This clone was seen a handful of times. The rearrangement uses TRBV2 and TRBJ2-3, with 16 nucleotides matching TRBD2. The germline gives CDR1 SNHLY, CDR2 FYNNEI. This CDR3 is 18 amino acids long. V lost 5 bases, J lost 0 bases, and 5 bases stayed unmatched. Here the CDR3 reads CASSRGLAGGPSTDTQYF. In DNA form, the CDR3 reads TGTGCCAGCAGTCGGGGACTAGCGGGGGGGCCTAGCACAGATACGCAGTATTTT.

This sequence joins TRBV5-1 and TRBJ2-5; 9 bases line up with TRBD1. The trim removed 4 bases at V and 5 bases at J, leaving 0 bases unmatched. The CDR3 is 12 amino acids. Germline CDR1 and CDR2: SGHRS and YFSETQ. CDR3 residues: CASSTGGETQYF. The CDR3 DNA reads TGCGCCAGCAGCACAGGGGGCGAGACCCAGTACTTC. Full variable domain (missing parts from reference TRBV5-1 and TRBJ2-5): KAGVTQTPRYLIKTRGQQVTLSCSPISGHRSVSWYQQTPGQGLQFLFEYFSETQRNKGNFPGRFSGRQFSNSRSEMNVSTLELGDSALYLCASSTGGETQYFGPGTRLLVL.

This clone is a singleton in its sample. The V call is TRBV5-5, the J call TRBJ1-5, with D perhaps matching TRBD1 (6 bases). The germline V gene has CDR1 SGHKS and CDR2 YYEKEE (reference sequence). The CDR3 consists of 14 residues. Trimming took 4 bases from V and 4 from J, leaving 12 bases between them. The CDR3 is CASSGGLFNQPQHF. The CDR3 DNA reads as TGTGCCAGCAGCGGGGGCCTCTTTAATCAGCCCCAGCATTTT.

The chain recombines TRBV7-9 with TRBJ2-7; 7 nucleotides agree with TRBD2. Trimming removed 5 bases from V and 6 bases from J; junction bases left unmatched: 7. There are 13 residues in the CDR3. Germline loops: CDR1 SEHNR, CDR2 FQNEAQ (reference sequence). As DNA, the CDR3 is TGTGCCAGCAGCCGGGGGGTTACGGCCGAGCAGTACGTC. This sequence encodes CASSRGVTAEQYV.

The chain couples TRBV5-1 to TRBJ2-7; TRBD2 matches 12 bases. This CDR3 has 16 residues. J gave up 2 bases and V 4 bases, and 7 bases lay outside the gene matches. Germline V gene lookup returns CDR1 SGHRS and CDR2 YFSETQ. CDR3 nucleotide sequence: TGCGCCAGCAGCGCGACGCTAGCGGGAGGGACCTACGAGCAGTACTTC. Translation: CASSATLAGGTYEQYF. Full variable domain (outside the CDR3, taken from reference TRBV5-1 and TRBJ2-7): KAGVTQTPRYLIKTRGQQVTLSCSPISGHRSVSWYQQTPGQGLQFLFEYFSETQRNKGNFPGRFSGRQFSNSRSEMNVSTLELGDSALYLCASSATLAGGTYEQYFGPGTRLTVT.

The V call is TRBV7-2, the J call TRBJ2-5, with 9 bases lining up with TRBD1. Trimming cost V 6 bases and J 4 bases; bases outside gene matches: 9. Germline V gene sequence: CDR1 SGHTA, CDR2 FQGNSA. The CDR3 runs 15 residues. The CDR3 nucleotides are TGTGCCAGCAGTCCAAACAGGGGGCGAGGAGAGACCCAGTACTTC. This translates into CASSPNRGRGETQYF.

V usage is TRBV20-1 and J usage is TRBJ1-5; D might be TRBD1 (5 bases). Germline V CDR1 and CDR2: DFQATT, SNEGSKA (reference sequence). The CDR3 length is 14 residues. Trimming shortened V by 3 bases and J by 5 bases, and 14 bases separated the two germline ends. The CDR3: CSASLGLADQPQHF. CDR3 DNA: TGCAGTGCTAGTTTGGGGCTCGCGGATCAGCCCCAGCATTTT.

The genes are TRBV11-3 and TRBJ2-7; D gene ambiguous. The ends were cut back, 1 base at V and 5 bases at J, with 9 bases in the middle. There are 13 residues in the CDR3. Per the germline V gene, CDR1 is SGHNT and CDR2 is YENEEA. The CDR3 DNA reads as TGTGCCAGCAGCTTAGGTAGTCTTAACGAGCAGTACTTC. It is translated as CASSLGSLNEQYF.